Below, 25 T cell receptor beta chains from the same sample are listed, as sequenced in a study of blood T cell repertoires in COVID-19. Measured with immunoSEQ multiplex PCR; TCRdb has only the in-frame clones, and not every one. The sample has roughly 220,000 clones; around nine tenths are singletons. The source material was PBMCs or T cells enriched from blood (not recorded which). These receptors were obtained from a woman aged 50 to 60 with acute COVID-19.

The chain links TRBV4-1 to TRBJ2-7; tentatively, D is TRBD1 (6 bases). V lost 0 bases and J 2 bases, leaving 20 bases between the germline ends. The CDR3 has 18 residues. The germline V gene encodes CDR1 MGHRA and CDR2 YSYEKL. The CDR3 reads CASSQDQGPDRRTYEQYF. In DNA, the CDR3 is TGCGCCAGCAGCCAAGATCAGGGTCCAGACAGGCGCACCTACGAGCAGTACTTC.

J is TRBJ1-1 and V is TRBV27, with no clear D. The CDR3 covers 16 residues. Germline V gene sequence: CDR1 MNHEY, CDR2 SMNVEV (reference sequence). V shed 2 bases and J shed 0 bases, with 13 bases lying between them. The chain's CDR3 is CASSLGLASLNTEAFF. The DNA for the CDR3 is TGTGCCAGCAGTTTAGGATTAGCAAGTCTGAACACTGAAGCTTTCTTT.

This rearrangement joins TRBV7-2 to TRBJ1-4; D may be TRBD1 (5 bases). V was clipped by 3 bases and J by 5 bases, with 7 bases between them. The CDR3 runs 13 residues. Germline CDR1 reads SGHTA; CDR2 reads FQGNSA. The CDR3 DNA reads as TGTGCCAGCAGCTTTAAGGGGAATGAAAAACTGTTTTTT. This translates into CASSFKGNEKLFF.

J is TRBJ1-1 and V is TRBV28; D gene ambiguous. The CDR3 runs 11 residues. V was clipped by 7 bases and J by 4 bases, with 7 bases between them. Germline V gives CDR1 MDHEN, CDR2 SYDVKM. The CDR3 spells CASTFFTEAFF. CDR3 DNA sequence: TGTGCCAGCACCTTCTTCACTGAAGCTTTCTTT.

The V gene is TRBV12-3 or TRBV12-4, the J gene TRBJ1-4, with D hard to call. The CDR3 contains 13 residues. Trimming removed 4 bases at V and 10 bases at J, with 13 bases between. The CDR3 DNA reads as TGTGCCAGCAGTTCGGGGTCGGAAGTAAAACTGTTTTTT. Protein sequence: CASSSGSEVKLFF.

This chain uses TRBV27 with TRBJ1-1; 12 nucleotides align to TRBD1. The germline V gene has CDR1 MNHEY and CDR2 SMNVEV (reference sequence). J was trimmed by 7 bases and V by 3 bases; bases with no gene match: 3. The CDR3 contains 14 residues. This chain's CDR3 is CASSLGQGAGEAFF. The DNA for the CDR3 is TGTGCCAGCAGTTTGGGACAGGGGGCGGGTGAAGCTTTCTTT.

V and J are TRBV19 and TRBJ2-1, with a possible D match to TRBD1 (5 bases). Trimming removed 8 bases from V and 15 bases from J, with 23 bases in between. This CDR3 has 13 residues. Germline CDR1 is LNHDA and CDR2 is SQIVND (reference sequence). CDR3 in DNA: TGTGCCAGTCAGCCGCAAAGCACAGGATTGCCGTTCTTC. This translates into CASQPQSTGLPFF.

The gene calls are TRBV27 and TRBJ2-2; 9 positions agree with TRBD2. Trimming cost V 6 bases and J 7 bases; bases outside gene matches: 9. The CDR3 has 15 amino acids. Germline-derived CDR1 and CDR2 are MNHEY and SMNVEV (reference sequence). In DNA, the CDR3 is TGTGCCAGCAGGACCTTAGCGGGAGCGGGCGGGGAGCTGTTTTTT. It encodes CASRTLAGAGGELFF.

The chain uses TRBV28 and TRBJ1-2; perhaps TRBD1 as D (6 bases). Trimming stripped 6 bases from V and 3 bases from J, with 11 bases between. The CDR3 runs 13 residues. Germline V CDR1 and CDR2: MDHEN, SYDVKM. The DNA of the CDR3 is TGTGCCAGCAGCACAGGGTTACACTATGGCTACACCTTC. As protein: CASSTGLHYGYTF.

This clone has only a few counts. The rearrangement uses TRBV2 and TRBJ1-6; 9 positions agree with TRBD1. This CDR3 contains 15 residues. Germline V gene data show CDR1 as SNHLY and CDR2 as FYNNEI. V lost 5 bases and J lost 12; bases outside the gene matches: 11. CDR3 protein: CASSLDRGLGRPLHF. CDR3 in DNA: TGTGCCAGCAGTTTGGACAGGGGCCTGGGTCGACCCCTCCACTTT.

V gene TRBV11-3 combines with J gene TRBJ1-1, with D possibly matching TRBD1 (6 bases). Germline lookup yields CDR1 SGHNT and CDR2 YENEEA. CDR3 length equals 13 residues. Trimming pared 0 bases from V and 11 bases from J, leaving 13 bases between. The CDR3 nucleotides are TGTGCCAGCAGCTTAGACGCACAGGGTTCGGCTTTCTTT. Translation gives CASSLDAQGSAFF.

CDR3 DNA sequence: TGTGCCAGCAGCGTCGACCACAGGGGATCCTACGAGCAGTACTTC. Its translation is CASSVDHRGSYEQYF. The chain joins TRBV9 to TRBJ2-7; 7 bases line up with TRBD1. Germline assignment: CDR1 SGDLS and CDR2 YYNGEE. This CDR3 has 15 residues. Trimming removed 2 bases from V and 1 base from J; junction bases left unmatched: 6.

CDR3 residues: CASSFRQGVLYEQYF. CDR3 nucleotide sequence: TGTGCCAGCAGTTTCCGACAGGGGGTTCTTTACGAGCAGTACTTC. This chain joins TRBV27 and TRBJ2-7; 9 bases line up with TRBD1. The CDR3 sequence is 15 residues long. J gave up 4 bases and V 3 bases, and 7 bases lay outside the gene matches. The V gene's germline CDR1 is MNHEY and CDR2 SMNVEV (reference sequence).

The chain is built from TRBV6-5 and TRBJ1-2; D is perhaps TRBD1 (5 bases). With 11 bases removed from V and 1 base from J, the gap between germline ends came to 14 bases. Germline V gene sequence: CDR1 MNHEY, CDR2 SVGAGI. This CDR3 spans 13 amino acids. CDR3 DNA: TGTGCCGGGGCCCCTGCAGATAACTATGGCTACACCTTC. It encodes CAGAPADNYGYTF.

V and J are TRBV10-3 and TRBJ1-2; possible D gene TRBD1, 5 bases. V lost 6 bases, J lost 2 bases, and 13 bases lay in between. The CDR3 runs 14 residues. CDR1 is ENHRY and CDR2 is SYGVKD in the germline V gene. The CDR3 reads CAIRGGLDNYGYTF. CDR3 DNA: TGTGCCATCAGGGGGGGACTGGACAACTATGGCTACACCTTC.

The V call is TRBV29-1, the J call TRBJ1-6; 8 bases match TRBD1. V shed 5 bases and J 7 bases; nucleotides not matched to a gene: 7. The V gene's germline CDR1 is SQVTM and CDR2 ANQGSEA. CDR3 size: 14 residues. CDR3 DNA sequence: TGCAGCGTTTCAGTTCAGGGGGCAAATTCACCCCTCCACTTT. Amino acid sequence: CSVSVQGANSPLHF.

To note about this clone: The junction departs from germline at one end; a sequencing error may be responsible. The genes are TRBV20-1 and TRBJ1-2; the match to TRBD1 covers 9 bases. CDR3 length: 11 amino acids. Germline V gene lookup returns CDR1 DFQATT and CDR2 SNEGSKA (reference sequence). The CDR3 DNA reads TGCAGTGCTAGAGAGGGACAGGGCCTAGCCTTC. Its protein product is CSAREGQGLAF.

The chain is built from TRBV27 and TRBJ2-3; TRBD1 matches 8 bases. Germline CDR1 MNHEY, CDR2 SMNVEV (reference sequence). This CDR3 region has 17 residues. The ends lost 4 bases at V and 2 bases at J; junction bases unmatched: 11. The CDR3 region has the DNA TGTGCCAGCAGTTCACCCCGCCAGGGGGCGGCCACAGATACGCAGTATTTT. Translation: CASSSPRQGAATDTQYF.

V gene TRBV28 combines with J gene TRBJ1-5, with D perhaps TRBD1 (6 bases). The length of the CDR3 is 14 residues. The V end was cut by 3 bases, the J end by 5 bases, with 11 bases between. CDR1 is MDHEN, CDR2 SYDVKM, per germline. The CDR3 spells CASSFFRGDQPQHF. DNA of the CDR3: TGTGCCAGCAGTTTTTTCAGGGGTGATCAGCCCCAGCATTTT.

V gene TRBV5-1 combines with J gene TRBJ2-7; the match to TRBD1 covers 9 bases. The germline V gene encodes CDR1 SGHRS and CDR2 YFSETQ. Trimming at V came to 7 bases and at J to 5 bases, leaving 10 bases not matched to a gene. The CDR3 has 14 residues. This chain's CDR3 is CASALTTGGDEQYF. CDR3 DNA: TGCGCCAGCGCCCTCACCACAGGGGGCGACGAGCAGTACTTC.

The genes are TRBV6-1 and TRBJ2-6; D is perhaps TRBD2 (7 bases). CDR3 size: 14 residues. Germline lookup yields CDR1 MNHNS and CDR2 SASEGT. The V gene lost 2 bases and the J gene lost 10 bases, with 12 bases spanning the gap. Here the CDR3 DNA reads TGTGCCAGCAGTGAACGCAGGGGAGGGAACGTCCTGACTTTC. Translating it yields CASSERRGGNVLTF.

The DNA for the CDR3 is TGTGCTAGTGGTCCCTCCCTGGCGGGAGCCAATGAGCAGTTCTTC. Protein product: CASGPSLAGANEQFF. This chain connects TRBV12-5 to TRBJ2-1; TRBD2 matches 7 bases. Germline V gene data show CDR1 as LGHNT and CDR2 as FRNRAP. V trimming: 5 bases; J trimming: 6 bases; junction bases outside the gene matches: 10. The CDR3 sequence is 15 residues long.

The chain joins TRBV5-3 to TRBJ2-1; 11 bases match TRBD2. TRBV5-3 is recorded as an ORF, its role being uncertain. Trimming removed 1 base from V and 5 bases from J; junction bases left unmatched: 5. The CDR3 covers 16 residues. The CDR3 reads CARSLSGSGRDNEQFF. The CDR3 DNA is TGTGCCAGAAGCTTGTCTGGTAGCGGGAGGGACAATGAGCAGTTCTTC.

The rearrangement joins TRBV30 to TRBJ2-7, with 7 positions matching TRBD2. Trimming took 8 bases from V and 0 from J; bases not matched to a gene: 4. CDR3 size: 12 residues. Germline-derived CDR1 and CDR2 are GTSNPN and SVGIG (reference sequence). The DNA of the CDR3 is TGTGCCCATAGCGGGTCCTCCTACGAGCAGTACTTC. The encoded protein is CAHSGSSYEQYF.

V usage is TRBV29-1 and J usage is TRBJ1-1; D might be TRBD1 (5 bases). Germline CDR1 is SQVTM and CDR2 is ANQGSEA. The CDR3 length is 13 residues. V was cut by 8 bases and J by 5 bases, with 18 bases left in between. CDR3 in DNA: TGCAGCACGACAGAGCCGTTCGGGACTGAAGCTTTCTTT. The encoded protein is CSTTEPFGTEAFF.